This TCR beta chain was identified during a study of early T cells in non-severe SARS-CoV-2 infection. Study context: Sequencing was performed on bulk RNA from unsorted whole blood, leaving chains unpaired.

CDR1 and CDR2 (germline): SQVTM, ANQGSEA. V shed 0 bases and J 8 bases; nucleotides not matched to a gene: 9. This CDR3 spans 15 amino acids. This clonotype was seen a few times. The antigen remains unidentified. Regarding the study as a whole: VDJdb matching, biased toward anti-spike CD8 responses, missed private and CD4 specificities.

The library protocol tagged individual cDNA molecules with unique molecular identifiers. TCRdb itself ran the 5' RACE reads through MiXCR, one entry per CDR3 protein. The sample has 85,000 to 100,000 distinct CDR3 sequences, around 14% seen once. This receptor was taken from an adult who was a healthcare worker with PCR-confirmed SARS-CoV-2 infection or an uninfected control (not recorded which). The chain carries TRBV29-1 and TRBJ1-4, with 7 bases that match TRBD1. What was sequenced was whole blood. The CDR3: CSVEERQGREEKLFF. In DNA form, the CDR3 reads TGCAGCGTTGAAGAAAGACAGGGTAGGGAGGAAAAACTGTTTTTT.